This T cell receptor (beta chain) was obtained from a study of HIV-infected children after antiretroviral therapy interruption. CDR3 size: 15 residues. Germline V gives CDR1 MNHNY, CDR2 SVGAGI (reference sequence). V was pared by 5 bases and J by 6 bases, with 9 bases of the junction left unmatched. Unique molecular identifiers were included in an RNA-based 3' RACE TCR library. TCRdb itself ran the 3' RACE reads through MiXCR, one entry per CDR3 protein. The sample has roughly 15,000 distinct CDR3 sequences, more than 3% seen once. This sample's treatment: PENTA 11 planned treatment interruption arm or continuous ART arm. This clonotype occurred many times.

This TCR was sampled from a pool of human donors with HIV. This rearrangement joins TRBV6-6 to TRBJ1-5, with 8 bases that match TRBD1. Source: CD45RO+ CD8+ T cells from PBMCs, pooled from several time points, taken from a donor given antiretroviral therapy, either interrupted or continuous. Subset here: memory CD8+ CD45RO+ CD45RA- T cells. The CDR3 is CASSADRGLSQPQHF. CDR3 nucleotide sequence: TGTGCCAGCAGTGCCGACAGGGGCTTATCTCAGCCCCAGCATTTT.